This T cell receptor beta chain is drawn from a study of blood T cell repertoires in COVID-19 (TCRdb year 2020). About the full investigation: The collaborator samples originated in the United States, Italy and Spain and spanned the acute and convalescent phases of COVID-19. The prospective study material was composed of cDNA or gDNA derived from T cells, B-cell-depleted T cells, or PBMCs. Deeply sampled blood TCRbeta repertoires from subjects exposed to, actively infected with, or recovered from COVID-19 were included in the dataset. The repertoires were made available in a free public database intended to serve as a resource for research on the immune response to SARS-CoV-2. Samples were obtained from the ongoing ImmuneRACE study (first 160 participants) and from over a thousand subjects provided by 6 global collaborators. The sample metadata nearly always contained a de-identified subject ID, COVID-19 status, age in years and sex. Where available, HLA class I and class II types were taken from metadata supplied by the sample provider and were not determined by assay-based typing.

The collaborating institutions used their own protocols to collect whole blood in K2EDTA tubes. Collaborator samples were shipped for TCRbeta analysis as frozen whole blood, isolated PBMCs, or DNA extracted from either sample type. The investigation overall reported the following: The amount of clinical and demographic metadata varied by source and participant and was provided uncurated.

Note on this clone: It lacks a known antigen. Relative to the germline gene, one junction end is altered; a read error may explain this.

TCRbeta CDR3 regions were amplified from genomic DNA by means of the immunoSEQ Assay, a bias-controlled multiplex PCR. For the original study's pipeline: Nucleated cell counts per sample were estimated from amplification of reference gene primers within the assay. Sequence reads were collapsed and filtered to measure the absolute abundance of every unique TCRbeta CDR3 rearrangement. For each sample, productive Simpson clonality was calculated as the square root of Simpson's diversity index across productive rearrangements. The clones in this table, taken by TCRdb from immuneACCESS, are in-frame only. Not every clone is retained; where verified, under half of the shortfall comes from an unresolved V gene, and the cause of the rest is unknown. That table furnishes V, J and clone size, whereas the DNA furnished D and trimming. The sample table records around 70,000 clones; about 69% of these occur just once. The ten largest clones add up to more than 20% of the sample.

This sequence was found in a man between 65 and 79 years old with acute or convalescent COVID-19. The sequenced sample was peripheral blood.

The nucleotides are TGTGCCAGCAGTGAAGGCACAGGCGCCCTCCTCTTC. It translates to CASSEGTGALLF. The chain is made from TRBV6-1 and TRBJ1-2; TRBD1 is a weak D gene call, 5 bases matching. The germline V gene supplies CDR1 MNHNS and CDR2 SASEGT. The CDR3, from cysteine to phenylalanine, totals 12 residues. Just CDR3 DNA is preserved here, 36 bases in frame from base 1.